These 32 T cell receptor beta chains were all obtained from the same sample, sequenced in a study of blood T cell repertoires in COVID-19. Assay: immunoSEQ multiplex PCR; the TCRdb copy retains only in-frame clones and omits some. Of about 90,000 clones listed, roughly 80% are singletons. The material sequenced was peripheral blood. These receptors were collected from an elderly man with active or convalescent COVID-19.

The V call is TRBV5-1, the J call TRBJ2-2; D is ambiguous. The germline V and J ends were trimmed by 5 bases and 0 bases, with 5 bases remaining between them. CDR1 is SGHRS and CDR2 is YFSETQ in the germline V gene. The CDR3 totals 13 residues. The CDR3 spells CASRLSNTGELFF. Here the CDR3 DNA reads TGCGCCAGCAGACTGTCGAACACCGGGGAGCTGTTTTTT.

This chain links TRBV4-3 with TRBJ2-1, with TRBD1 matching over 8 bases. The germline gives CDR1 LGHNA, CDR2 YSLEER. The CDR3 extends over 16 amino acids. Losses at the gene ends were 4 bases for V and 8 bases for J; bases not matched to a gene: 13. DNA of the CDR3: TGCGCCAGCAGCCCAGCGTCAGGGGGCAAAGAGGATGAGCAGTTCTTC. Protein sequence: CASSPASGGKEDEQFF.

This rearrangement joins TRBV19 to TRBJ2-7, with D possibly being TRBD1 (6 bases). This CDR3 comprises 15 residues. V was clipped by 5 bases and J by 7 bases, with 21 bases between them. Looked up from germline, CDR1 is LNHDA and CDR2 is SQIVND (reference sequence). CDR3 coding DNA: TGTGCCAGTAGTCCCCGACAGGAGATTCCGCGAGAGCAGTACTTC. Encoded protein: CASSPRQEIPREQYF.

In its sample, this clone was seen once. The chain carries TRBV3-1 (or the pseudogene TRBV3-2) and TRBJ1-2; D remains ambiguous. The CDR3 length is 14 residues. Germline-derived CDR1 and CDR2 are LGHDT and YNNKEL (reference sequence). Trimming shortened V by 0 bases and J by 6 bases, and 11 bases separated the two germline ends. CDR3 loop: CASSQDWRGDGYTF. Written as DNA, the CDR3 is TGTGCCAGCAGCCAAGACTGGCGCGGTGATGGCTACACCTTC.

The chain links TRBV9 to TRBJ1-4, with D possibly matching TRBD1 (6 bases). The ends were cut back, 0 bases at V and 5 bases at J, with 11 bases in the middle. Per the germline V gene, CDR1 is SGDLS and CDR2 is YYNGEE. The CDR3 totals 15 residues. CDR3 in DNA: TGTGCCAGCAGCGTAGGTCCAGGGGAAAATGAAAAACTGTTTTTT. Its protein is CASSVGPGENEKLFF. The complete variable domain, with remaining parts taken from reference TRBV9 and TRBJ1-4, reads DSGVTQTPKHLITATGQRVTLRCSPRSGDLSVYWYQQSLDQGLQFLIQYYNGEERAKGNILERFSAQQFPDLHSELNLSSLELGDSALYFCASSVGPGENEKLFFGSGTQLSVL.

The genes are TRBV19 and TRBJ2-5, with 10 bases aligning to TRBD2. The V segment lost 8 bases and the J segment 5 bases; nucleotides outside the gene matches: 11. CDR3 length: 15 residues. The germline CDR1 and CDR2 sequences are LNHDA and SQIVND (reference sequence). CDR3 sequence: CASANQRGGPETQYF. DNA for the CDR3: TGTGCCAGTGCAAACCAGCGGGGGGGCCCGGAGACCCAGTACTTC.

This CDR3 is CASPVQGAYNSPLHF. The CDR3 bases are TGTGCCAGCCCCGTCCAGGGGGCATATAATTCACCCCTCCACTTT. The chain couples TRBV27 to TRBJ1-6; 8 bases map to TRBD1. Trimming at V came to 8 bases and at J to 4 bases, leaving 7 bases not matched to a gene. Germline assignment: CDR1 MNHEY and CDR2 SMNVEV (reference sequence). The CDR3 consists of 15 residues.

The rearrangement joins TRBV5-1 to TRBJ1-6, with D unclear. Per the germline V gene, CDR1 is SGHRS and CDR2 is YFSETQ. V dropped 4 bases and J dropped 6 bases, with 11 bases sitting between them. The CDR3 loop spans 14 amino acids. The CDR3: CASSPEGRNSPLHF. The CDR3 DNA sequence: TGCGCCAGCAGCCCGGAGGGTCGTAATTCACCCCTCCACTTT.

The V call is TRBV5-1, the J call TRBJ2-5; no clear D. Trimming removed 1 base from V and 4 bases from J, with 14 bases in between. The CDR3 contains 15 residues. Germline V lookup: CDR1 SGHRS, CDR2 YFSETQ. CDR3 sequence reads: CASSLQAPRLETQYF. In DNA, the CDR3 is TGCGCCAGCAGCTTGCAAGCGCCCCGGCTAGAGACCCAGTACTTC. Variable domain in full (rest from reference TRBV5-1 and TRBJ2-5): KAGVTQTPRYLIKTRGQQVTLSCSPISGHRSVSWYQQTPGQGLQFLFEYFSETQRNKGNFPGRFSGRQFSNSRSEMNVSTLELGDSALYLCASSLQAPRLETQYFGPGTRLLVL.

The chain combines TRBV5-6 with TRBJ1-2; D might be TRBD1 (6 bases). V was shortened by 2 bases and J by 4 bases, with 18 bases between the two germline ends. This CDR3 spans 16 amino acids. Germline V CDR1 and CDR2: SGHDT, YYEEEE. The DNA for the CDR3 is TGTGCCAGCAGCTTAAACCCAGGGGTAGGAGGCTATGGCTACACCTTC. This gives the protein CASSLNPGVGGYGYTF.

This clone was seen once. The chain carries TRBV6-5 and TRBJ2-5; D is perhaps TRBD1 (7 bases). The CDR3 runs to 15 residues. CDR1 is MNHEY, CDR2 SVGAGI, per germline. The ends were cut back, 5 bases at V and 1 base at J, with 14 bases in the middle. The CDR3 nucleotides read TGTGCCAGCAGTCGCGGGACAGTTGTCCAAGAGACCCAGTACTTC. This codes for CASSRGTVVQETQYF.

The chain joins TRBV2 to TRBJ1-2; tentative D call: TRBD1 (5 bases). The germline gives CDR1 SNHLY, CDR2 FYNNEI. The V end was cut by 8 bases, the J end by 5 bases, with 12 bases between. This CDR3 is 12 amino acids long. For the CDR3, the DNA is TGTGCCAGCGGCGGGGGGATTTATGGCTACACCTTC. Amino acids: CASGGGIYGYTF.

The CDR3 bases are TGTGCCACCAGCAGGGTGGGACAGCAGGCAGGCTACACCTTC. It is translated as CATSRVGQQAGYTF. The chain uses TRBV15 and TRBJ1-2; TRBD1 matches at 7 bases. Germline trimming cut 3 bases from V and 8 bases from J; bases unmatched to any gene: 9. The CDR3 extends over 14 amino acids. Germline CDR1 LNHNV, CDR2 YYDKDF (reference sequence).

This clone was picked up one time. The CDR3 nucleotides read TGTGCCAGCAGCCCACAGGGTACACTGTCTGGGGCCAACGTCCTGACTTTC. This gives the protein CASSPQGTLSGANVLTF. V and J are TRBV7-6 and TRBJ2-6; maybe TRBD1 (6 bases). The germline V gene has CDR1 SGHVS and CDR2 FNYEAQ. Trimming stripped 5 bases from V and 1 base from J, with 15 bases between. The CDR3 is made up of 17 amino acids.

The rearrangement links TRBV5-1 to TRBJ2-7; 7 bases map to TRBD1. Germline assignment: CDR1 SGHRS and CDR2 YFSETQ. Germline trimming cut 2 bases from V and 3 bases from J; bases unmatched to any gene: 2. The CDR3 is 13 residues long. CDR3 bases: TGCGCCAGCAGCTTAACAGGGGTCTACGAGCAGTACTTC. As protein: CASSLTGVYEQYF.

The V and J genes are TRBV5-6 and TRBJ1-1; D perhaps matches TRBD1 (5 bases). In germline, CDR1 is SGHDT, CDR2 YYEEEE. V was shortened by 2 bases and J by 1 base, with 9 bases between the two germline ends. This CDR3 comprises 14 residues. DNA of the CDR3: TGTGCCAGCAGCTTCCAGGGATCGAACACTGAAGCTTTCTTT. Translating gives CASSFQGSNTEAFF.

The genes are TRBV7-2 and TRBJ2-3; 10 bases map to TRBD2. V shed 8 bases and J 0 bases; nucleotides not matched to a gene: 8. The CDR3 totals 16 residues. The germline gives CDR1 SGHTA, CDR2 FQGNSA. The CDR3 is CASELSGGFSTDTQYF. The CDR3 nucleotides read TGTGCCAGCGAGCTTAGCGGGGGGTTTAGCACAGATACGCAGTATTTT.

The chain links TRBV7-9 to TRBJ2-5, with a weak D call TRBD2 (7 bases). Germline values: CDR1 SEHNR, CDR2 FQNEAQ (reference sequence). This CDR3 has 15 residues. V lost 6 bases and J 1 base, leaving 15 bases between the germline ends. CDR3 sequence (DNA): TGTGCCAGCAGTCAGACTGCGGGGGCCCAAGAGACCCAGTACTTC. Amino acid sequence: CASSQTAGAQETQYF.

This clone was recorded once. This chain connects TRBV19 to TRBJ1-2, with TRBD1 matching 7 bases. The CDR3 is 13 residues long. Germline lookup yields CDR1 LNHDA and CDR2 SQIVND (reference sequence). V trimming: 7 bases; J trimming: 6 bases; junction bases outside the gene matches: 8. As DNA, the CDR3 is TGTGCCAGTACTTTGGACAGGATCAATGGCTACACCTTC. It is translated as CASTLDRINGYTF.

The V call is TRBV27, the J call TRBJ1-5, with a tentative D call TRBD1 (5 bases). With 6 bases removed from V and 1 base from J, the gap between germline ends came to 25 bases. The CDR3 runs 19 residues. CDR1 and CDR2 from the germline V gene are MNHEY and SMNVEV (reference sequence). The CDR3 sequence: CASSPIVSGRLRSNQPQHF. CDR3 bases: TGTGCCAGCAGCCCGATAGTCTCAGGGAGGTTGCGAAGCAATCAGCCCCAGCATTTT.

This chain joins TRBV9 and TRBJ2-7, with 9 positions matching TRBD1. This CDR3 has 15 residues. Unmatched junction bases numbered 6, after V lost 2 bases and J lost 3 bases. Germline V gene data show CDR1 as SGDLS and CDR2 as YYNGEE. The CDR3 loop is CASSVGQGQGYEQYF. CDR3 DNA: TGTGCCAGCAGCGTGGGACAGGGTCAGGGCTACGAGCAGTACTTC.

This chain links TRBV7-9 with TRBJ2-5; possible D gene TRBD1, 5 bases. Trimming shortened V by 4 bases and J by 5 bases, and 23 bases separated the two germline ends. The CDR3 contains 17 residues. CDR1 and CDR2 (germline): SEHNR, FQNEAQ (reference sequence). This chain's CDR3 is CASSYQMAGKGWETQYF. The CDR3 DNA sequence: TGTGCCAGCAGCTATCAAATGGCAGGGAAGGGCTGGGAGACCCAGTACTTC.

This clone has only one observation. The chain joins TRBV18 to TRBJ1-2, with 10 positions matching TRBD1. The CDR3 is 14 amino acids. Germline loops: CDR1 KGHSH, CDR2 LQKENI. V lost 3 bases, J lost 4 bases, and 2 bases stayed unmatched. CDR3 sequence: CASSPRDRGYGYTF. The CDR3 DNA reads TGTGCCAGCTCACCCCGGGACAGGGGCTATGGCTACACCTTC.

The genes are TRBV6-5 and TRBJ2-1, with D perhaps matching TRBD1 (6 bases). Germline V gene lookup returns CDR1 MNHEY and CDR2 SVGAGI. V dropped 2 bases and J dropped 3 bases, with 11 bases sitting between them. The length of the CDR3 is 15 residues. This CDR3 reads CASSYRGQFYNEQFF. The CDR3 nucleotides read TGTGCCAGCAGTTACCGAGGACAGTTCTACAATGAGCAGTTCTTC.

The CDR3 loop reads CASSPGTDNTGELFF. CDR3 coding DNA: TGTGCCAGCAGTCCCGGGACAGATAACACCGGGGAGCTGTTTTTT. The rearrangement links TRBV6-2 or TRBV6-3 to TRBJ2-2; 7 nucleotides line up with TRBD1. The CDR3 loop spans 15 amino acids. CDR1 is MNHEY, CDR2 SVGEGT, per germline. Trimming at V came to 5 bases and at J to 2 bases, leaving 5 bases not matched to a gene.

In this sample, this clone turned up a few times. The CDR3 sequence: CASSPRTGDFYGYTF. The CDR3 region has the DNA TGTGCCAGCAGCCCGAGGACAGGGGACTTCTATGGCTACACCTTC. The gene calls are TRBV7-2 and TRBJ1-2, with 9 bases matching TRBD1. Trimming cost V 5 bases and J 4 bases; bases outside gene matches: 8. The CDR3 length is 15 residues. From germline, CDR1 is SGHTA and CDR2 FQGNSA.

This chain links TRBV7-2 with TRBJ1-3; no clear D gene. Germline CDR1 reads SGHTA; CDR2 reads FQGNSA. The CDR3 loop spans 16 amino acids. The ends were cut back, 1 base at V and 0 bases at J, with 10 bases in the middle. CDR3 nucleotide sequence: TGTGCCAGCAGCTTAGTCGTGTCGAGCTCTGGAAACACCATATATTTT. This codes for CASSLVVSSSGNTIYF.

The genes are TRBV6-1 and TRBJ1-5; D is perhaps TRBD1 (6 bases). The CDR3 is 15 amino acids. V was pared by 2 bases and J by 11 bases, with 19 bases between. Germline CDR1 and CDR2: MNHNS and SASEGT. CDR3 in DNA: TGTGCCAGCAGTGAACGGTGGGTGGCAGAGGGGGCCCAGCATTTT. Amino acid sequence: CASSERWVAEGAQHF.

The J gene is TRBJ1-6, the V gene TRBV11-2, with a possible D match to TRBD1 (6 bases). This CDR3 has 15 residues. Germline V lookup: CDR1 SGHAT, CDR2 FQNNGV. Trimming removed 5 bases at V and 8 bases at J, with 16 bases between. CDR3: CASSRAGTKDSPLHF. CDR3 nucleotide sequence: TGTGCCAGCAGCAGAGCAGGGACAAAGGATTCACCCCTCCACTTT.

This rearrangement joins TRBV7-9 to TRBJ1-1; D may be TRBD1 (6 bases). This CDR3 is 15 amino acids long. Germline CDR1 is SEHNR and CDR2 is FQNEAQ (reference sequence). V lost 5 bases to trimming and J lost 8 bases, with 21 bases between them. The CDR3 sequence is CASSPGTSLSPEAFF. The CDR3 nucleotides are TGTGCCAGCAGCCCAGGGACAAGTTTGAGCCCCGAAGCTTTCTTT.

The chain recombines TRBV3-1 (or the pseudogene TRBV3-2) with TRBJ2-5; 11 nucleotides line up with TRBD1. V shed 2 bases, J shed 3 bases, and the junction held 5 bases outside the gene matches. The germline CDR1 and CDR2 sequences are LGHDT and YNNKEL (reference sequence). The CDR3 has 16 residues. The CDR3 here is CASSQRRTGGKETQYF. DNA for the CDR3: TGTGCCAGCAGCCAACGTCGGACAGGGGGCAAAGAGACCCAGTACTTC.

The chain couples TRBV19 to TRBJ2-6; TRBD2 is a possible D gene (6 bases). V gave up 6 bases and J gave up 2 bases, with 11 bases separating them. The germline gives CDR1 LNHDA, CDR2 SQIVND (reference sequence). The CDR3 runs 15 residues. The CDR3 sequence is CASRWGVAGANVLTF. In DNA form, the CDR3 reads TGTGCCAGTAGATGGGGGGTAGCTGGGGCCAACGTCCTGACTTTC.